The 28 T cell receptor beta chains given below trace back to one sample, sequenced in a study of cytomegalovirus exposure and HLA in healthy donors. Primers for the PCR totalled 60 Vbeta and 13 Jbeta. Libraries were prepared by immunoSEQ multiplex PCR; TCRdb keeps only in-frame clonotypes and omits some of them. The table records roughly 170,000 clones, under 85% of them present only once. The specimen sequenced was PBMCs. These receptors were obtained from a man aged 45-60 years in good health and CMV-seronegative.

Only one count was recorded for this clone. V gene TRBV7-3 combines with J gene TRBJ2-7, with 8 bases that match TRBD1. Germline V gene data show CDR1 as SGHTA and CDR2 as FQGTGA. The CDR3 spans 15 residues. Germline trimming cut 5 bases from V and 4 bases from J; bases unmatched to any gene: 10. The CDR3: CASSPGTGLGYEQYF. The CDR3 DNA is TGTGCCAGCAGCCCCGGGACAGGCCTTGGGTACGAGCAGTACTTC.

This clone was seen more than once but under ten times. Other DNA sequences in the same sample also yield this CDR3. The chain recombines TRBV4-3 with TRBJ2-1; possibly TRBD1 for D (5 bases). Germline CDR1 LGHNA, CDR2 YSLEER. The CDR3 runs to 13 residues. V was clipped by 0 bases and J by 10 bases, with 10 bases between them. As DNA, the CDR3 is TGCGCCAGCAGCCAAGATAGGGGTCGGGAGCAGTTCTTC. The encoded protein is CASSQDRGREQFF.

The rearrangement links TRBV15 to TRBJ2-3; TRBD1 matches 9 bases. V shed 6 bases and J 3 bases; nucleotides not matched to a gene: 1. The CDR3 sequence is 13 residues long. The germline CDR1 and CDR2 sequences are LNHNV and YYDKDF (reference sequence). Here the CDR3 reads CATRDRGTDTQYF. CDR3 nucleotides: TGTGCCACCAGGGACAGGGGTACAGATACGCAGTATTTT.

This rearrangement joins TRBV4-2 to TRBJ2-2, with 11 bases matching TRBD2. Per the germline V gene, CDR1 is LGHNA and CDR2 is YNFKEQ. V lost 4 bases, J lost 6 bases, and 13 bases stayed unmatched. The CDR3 consists of 18 residues. In DNA form, the CDR3 reads TGTGCCAGCAGCCGCCAGATTACTAGCGGGAGAGCGTCCGGGGAGCTGTTTTTT. It specifies CASSRQITSGRASGELFF.

The chain uses TRBV9 and TRBJ2-1; maybe TRBD2 (6 bases). Germline V lookup: CDR1 SGDLS, CDR2 YYNGEE. This CDR3 is 16 amino acids long. V was trimmed by 0 bases and J by 7 bases, leaving 17 bases between them. The CDR3 DNA reads TGTGCCAGCAGCGTAGTTCGGGAGTCGGCGGTAAATGAGCAGTTCTTC. Amino acid sequence: CASSVVRESAVNEQFF.

This clone has a single count. The rearrangement joins TRBV14 to TRBJ2-7; TRBD1 matches at 7 bases. This CDR3 comprises 17 residues. Germline CDR1 reads SGHDN; CDR2 reads FVKESK. Unmatched junction bases numbered 13, after V lost 2 bases and J lost 3 bases. The CDR3 sequence is CASSQQRGQVANYEQYF. CDR3 in DNA: TGTGCCAGCAGCCAACAACGCGGACAGGTCGCAAACTACGAGCAGTACTTC.

CDR3 in DNA: TGCGCCAGCAGCCAAACCACGGGATCTTCGAACACTGAAGCTTTCTTT. It specifies CASSQTTGSSNTEAFF. The V call is TRBV4-3, the J call TRBJ1-1; D is uncertain. Trimming took 2 bases from V and 1 from J, leaving 14 bases between them. The CDR3 extends over 16 amino acids. Looked up from germline, CDR1 is LGHNA and CDR2 is YSLEER.

The chain recombines TRBV29-1 with TRBJ2-5; 8 nucleotides match TRBD1. J lost 9 bases, V lost 8 bases, and 14 bases had no gene match. CDR1 and CDR2 (germline): SQVTM, ANQGSEA. The CDR3 has 13 amino acids. The CDR3 sequence: CSLRDRSKMAQYF. For the CDR3, the DNA is TGCAGCCTCCGGGACAGGAGCAAGATGGCCCAGTACTTC. Variable domain in full (rest from reference TRBV29-1 and TRBJ2-5): SAVISQKPSRDICQRGTSLTIQCQVDSQVTMMFWYRQQPGQSLTLIATANQGSEATYESGFVIDKFPISRPNLTFSTLTVSNMSPEDSSIYLCSLRDRSKMAQYFGPGTRLLVL.

This chain joins TRBV7-3 and TRBJ2-1; 8 positions agree with TRBD2. Germline trimming cut 5 bases from V and 10 bases from J; bases unmatched to any gene: 7. The germline V gene encodes CDR1 SGHTA and CDR2 FQGTGA. The CDR3 totals 13 residues. CDR3 sequence reads: CASSVLGGGEQFF. The CDR3 DNA reads as TGTGCCAGCAGCGTCCTTGGCGGGGGGGAGCAGTTCTTC.

The chain couples TRBV18 to TRBJ2-7, with 9 bases lining up with TRBD1. With V trimmed by 4 bases and J by 5 bases, 9 bases remained unmatched. The CDR3 runs to 15 residues. CDR1 and CDR2 from the germline V gene are KGHSH and LQKENI. CDR3 bases: TGTGCCAGCTCACGCCTCCGGGACAGGGTCGACGAGCAGTACTTC. Residues: CASSRLRDRVDEQYF.

The chain combines TRBV7-8 with TRBJ2-7, with 9 bases matching TRBD1. CDR3 length equals 15 residues. Looked up from germline, CDR1 is SGHVS and CDR2 is FQNEAQ. The trim removed 7 bases at V and 1 base at J, leaving 8 bases unmatched. The CDR3 is CASTPTGTGSYEQYF. The CDR3 region has the DNA TGTGCCAGCACACCAACCGGGACAGGGTCCTACGAGCAGTACTTC.

The chain recombines TRBV5-5 with TRBJ1-5; 7 bases line up with TRBD1. Per the germline V gene, CDR1 is SGHKS and CDR2 is YYEKEE (reference sequence). The CDR3 runs to 15 residues. Unmatched junction bases numbered 6, after V lost 4 bases and J lost 2 bases. The CDR3 coding sequence is TGTGCCAGCAGCGGGGTGGGGACAGGCAATCAGCCCCAGCATTTT. It codes for CASSGVGTGNQPQHF.

This clone has only a few counts. V gene TRBV5-6 combines with J gene TRBJ1-2, with 10 bases fitting TRBD1. The ends lost 4 bases at V and 10 bases at J; junction bases unmatched: 10. Germline values: CDR1 SGHDT, CDR2 YYEEEE. The CDR3 is 14 residues long. CDR3 region: CASSQEGQGRIYTF. CDR3 nucleotides: TGTGCCAGCAGCCAAGAGGGACAGGGGCGAATCTACACCTTC.

The rearrangement uses TRBV9 and TRBJ2-3; TRBD1 matches at 9 bases. The CDR3 is 17 amino acids. Germline CDR1 and CDR2: SGDLS and YYNGEE. The ends lost 0 bases at V and 2 bases at J; junction bases unmatched: 7. The CDR3 DNA sequence: TGTGCCAGCAGCGTAGCTACGACAGGGGGTTACACAGATACGCAGTATTTT. This codes for CASSVATTGGYTDTQYF.

The V gene is TRBV30, the J gene TRBJ1-5; D call uncertain. Trimming pared 3 bases from V and 0 bases from J, leaving 9 bases between. This CDR3 is built from 14 residues. Germline V lookup: CDR1 GTSNPN, CDR2 SVGIG (reference sequence). CDR3 sequence: CAWSQENSNQPQHF. CDR3 coding DNA: TGTGCCTGGAGCCAGGAAAATAGCAATCAGCCCCAGCATTTT.

The J gene is TRBJ1-1, the V gene TRBV19; 9 nucleotides agree with TRBD1. Trimming cost V 1 base and J 4 bases; bases outside gene matches: 7. CDR3 length: 16 amino acids. CDR1 is LNHDA, CDR2 SQIVND, per germline (reference sequence). The CDR3 nucleotides are TGTGCCAGTAGTATAGGGTCGGACAGGGGTGGCACTGAAGCTTTCTTT. Encoded protein: CASSIGSDRGGTEAFF.

This sequence joins TRBV7-3 and TRBJ2-3, with 11 bases lining up with TRBD2. The CDR3 covers 15 residues. CDR1 is SGHTA and CDR2 is FQGTGA in the germline V gene. Germline trimming cut 3 bases from V and 4 bases from J; bases unmatched to any gene: 3. In DNA, the CDR3 is TGTGCCAGCAGCTTCAATAGCGGGAGGGCAGATACGCAGTATTTT. It yields the protein CASSFNSGRADTQYF. Based on the CDR3 plus reference TRBV7-3 and TRBJ2-3, the full variable domain is GAGVSQTPSNKVTEKGKYVELRCDPISGHTALYWYRQSLGQGPEFLIYFQGTGAADDSGLPNDRFFAVRPEGSVSTLKIQRTERGDSAVYLCASSFNSGRADTQYFGPGTRLTVL.

The chain carries TRBV7-2 and TRBJ2-7; 7 nucleotides agree with TRBD1. The junction had 11 bases not matched to a gene; V was cut back by 5 bases and J by 4 bases. This CDR3 is 15 amino acids long. CDR1 is SGHTA and CDR2 is FQGNSA in the germline V gene. The chain's CDR3 is CASSIGQAMMYEQYF. CDR3 nucleotides: TGTGCCAGCAGCATAGGACAGGCGATGATGTACGAGCAGTACTTC.

The J gene is TRBJ1-2, the V gene TRBV19; maybe TRBD1 (5 bases). Trimming pared 6 bases from V and 4 bases from J, leaving 21 bases between. Germline assignment: CDR1 LNHDA and CDR2 SQIVND (reference sequence). The CDR3 spans 16 residues. The CDR3 loop is CASRSRDSKRSYGYTF. Here the CDR3 DNA reads TGTGCCAGTAGAAGCCGGGACTCAAAAAGGTCCTATGGCTACACCTTC.

This clone was seen a handful of times. J is TRBJ2-7 and V is TRBV6-5; 8 bases line up with TRBD2. The V gene's germline CDR1 is MNHEY and CDR2 SVGAGI. CDR3 size: 15 residues. V gave up 5 bases and J gave up 0 bases; unmatched junction bases: 6. The CDR3 here is CASSTVAGISYEQYF. CDR3 DNA: TGTGCCAGCAGTACCGTAGCGGGAATCTCCTACGAGCAGTACTTC.

The chain has TRBV30 and TRBJ1-2; TRBD1 agrees at 7 bases. Losses at the gene ends were 8 bases for V and 5 bases for J; bases not matched to a gene: 11. Germline V gene data show CDR1 as GTSNPN and CDR2 as SVGIG (reference sequence). This CDR3 spans 13 amino acids. The CDR3 loop is CAVHRDRPYGYTF. The CDR3 DNA sequence: TGTGCCGTTCACCGGGACAGACCTTATGGCTACACCTTC.

This clone showed up just a few times. The rearrangement links TRBV10-1 to TRBJ2-1, with a tentative D call TRBD2 (5 bases). CDR3 length: 15 amino acids. V lost 0 bases, J lost 6 bases, and 12 bases lay in between. CDR1 and CDR2 from the germline V gene are WNHNN and SYGVQD (reference sequence). This chain's CDR3 is CASSESAGVSNEQFF. CDR3 nucleotides: TGCGCCAGCAGTGAGTCCGCCGGGGTAAGCAATGAGCAGTTCTTC.

The rearrangement joins TRBV7-2 to TRBJ2-2; possibly TRBD1 for D (6 bases). V was cut by 1 base and J by 2 bases, with 11 bases left in between. CDR1 is SGHTA and CDR2 is FQGNSA in the germline V gene. The CDR3 is made up of 16 amino acids. CDR3 coding DNA: TGTGCCAGCAGCTTAGACGGACAGATCAACACCGGGGAGCTGTTTTTT. Translating gives CASSLDGQINTGELFF.

The J gene is TRBJ2-3, the V gene TRBV18; D is possibly TRBD1 (6 bases). Germline V gene data show CDR1 as KGHSH and CDR2 as LQKENI. Trimming removed 2 bases from V and 6 bases from J, with 15 bases in between. The CDR3 sequence is 15 residues long. The CDR3 DNA is TGTGCCAGCTCACCAATACAGGGCGGAGTGGATACGCAGTATTTT. It yields the protein CASSPIQGGVDTQYF.

This chain's CDR3 is CASSSYTGLVGDTQYF. CDR3 in DNA: TGTGCCAGCAGCTCCTATACAGGATTAGTGGGAGATACGCAGTATTTT. The chain couples TRBV7-3 to TRBJ2-3; D is perhaps TRBD1 (5 bases). Trimming stripped 4 bases from V and 5 bases from J, with 19 bases between. The CDR3 runs to 16 residues. Germline assignment: CDR1 SGHTA and CDR2 FQGTGA.

This clone was found a few times. The chain links TRBV7-9 to TRBJ1-4; D is uncertain. From germline, CDR1 is SEHNR and CDR2 FQNEAQ (reference sequence). CDR3 length: 15 residues. V was cut by 1 base and J by 0 bases, with 6 bases left in between. The CDR3 DNA reads as TGTGCCAGCAGCTTAGGAGATGCAACTAATGAAAAACTGTTTTTT. This gives the protein CASSLGDATNEKLFF.

The CDR3 region has the DNA TGTGCCAGCAGCTTTGACAGGGGATACAATGAGCAGTTCTTC. Its translation: CASSFDRGYNEQFF. The chain combines TRBV7-9 with TRBJ2-1; 8 bases are a match to TRBD1. Per the germline V gene, CDR1 is SEHNR and CDR2 is FQNEAQ (reference sequence). The trim removed 3 bases at V and 4 bases at J, leaving 2 bases unmatched. The CDR3 sequence is 14 residues long.

The chain carries TRBV5-1 and TRBJ2-3; D possibly corresponds to TRBD2 (5 bases). The length of the CDR3 is 14 residues. The germline V and J ends were trimmed by 0 bases and 4 bases, with 9 bases remaining between them. The germline V gene has CDR1 SGHRS and CDR2 YFSETQ. In DNA form, the CDR3 reads TGCGCCAGCAGCTTGGGCGGGCTCGCAGATACGCAGTATTTT. It yields the protein CASSLGGLADTQYF.